These 24 T cell receptor beta chains originate from one sample sequenced in a study of blood T cell repertoires in COVID-19 (dated by TCRdb to the early 2020s). Library prep was done by the immunoSEQ multiplex PCR assay. The source is immuneACCESS, and TCRdb retained only in-frame sequences with V and J called. Part of the clones is not carried over; for the studies checked, unresolved V genes explain less than half of this, and the remainder is unexplained. This sample gives around 290,000 clones in total; roughly 90% of them show up just once. Of the sample, roughly 1.1% is held by the ten largest clones. The sequenced sample was PBMCs or T cells enriched from blood (not recorded which). The receptors here all came from a woman aged 25 to 39 who had recovered from COVID-19.

V gene TRBV24-1 combines with J gene TRBJ2-7; 13 positions match TRBD2. The V and J ends lost 4 bases and 5 bases, in that order; junction bases with no gene match: 13. The CDR3 loop spans 18 amino acids. CDR1 and CDR2 from the germline V gene are KGHDR and SFDVKD. In DNA form, the CDR3 reads TGTGCCACCAGTGAAGGGACTAGCGGGACTCCCCTTGAACACGAGCAGTACTTC. Its protein product is CATSEGTSGTPLEHEQYF.

The rearrangement joins TRBV6-2 or TRBV6-3 to TRBJ2-1; TRBD2 matches at 7 bases. The CDR3 is 15 residues long. V was clipped by 0 bases and J by 6 bases; unmatched bases: 5. The germline V gene encodes CDR1 MNHEY and CDR2 SVGEGT. The CDR3 nucleotides are TGTGCCAGCAGTTACTCGCGGGAGAGTACCAATGAGCAGTTCTTC. The encoded protein is CASSYSRESTNEQFF.

This chain connects TRBV7-9 to TRBJ2-7; D unclear. The germline gives CDR1 SEHNR, CDR2 FQNEAQ (reference sequence). Trimming took off 3 bases at V and 5 bases at J, with 14 bases between the two ends. CDR3 length equals 14 residues. The CDR3 coding sequence is TGTGCCAGCAGCTTCACATATCCGGGTGACGAGCAGTACTTC. It encodes CASSFTYPGDEQYF.

The rearrangement uses TRBV29-1 and TRBJ2-3; unclear D gene. This CDR3 spans 11 amino acids. V gave up 7 bases and J gave up 6 bases, with 11 bases separating them. Looked up from germline, CDR1 is SQVTM and CDR2 is ANQGSEA. This CDR3 reads CSGALEDTQYF. In nucleotides, the CDR3 is TGCAGCGGTGCTCTAGAGGATACGCAGTATTTT.

This clone was seen a handful of times. The chain links TRBV28 to TRBJ1-2; 8 bases agree with TRBD1. The V segment lost 7 bases and the J segment 7 bases; nucleotides outside the gene matches: 14. Germline V gene lookup returns CDR1 MDHEN and CDR2 SYDVKM. The CDR3 runs to 15 residues. The CDR3 is CASTFKVAGGRGYTF. CDR3 sequence (DNA): TGTGCCAGCACCTTCAAGGTGGCAGGGGGCCGTGGCTACACCTTC.

The chain recombines TRBV4-3 with TRBJ2-1, with D possibly matching TRBD2 (5 bases). V was cut by 4 bases and J by 0 bases, with 10 bases left in between. Germline values: CDR1 LGHNA, CDR2 YSLEER. CDR3 length equals 15 residues. The CDR3 sequence: CASSPGAVSYNEQFF. CDR3 nucleotide sequence: TGCGCCAGCAGCCCCGGAGCGGTCTCCTACAATGAGCAGTTCTTC.

V and J are TRBV7-8 and TRBJ1-2; D call uncertain. CDR1 and CDR2 from the germline V gene are SGHVS and FQNEAQ. The length of the CDR3 is 13 residues. The germline V and J ends were trimmed by 0 bases and 2 bases, with 4 bases remaining between them. This CDR3 is CASSLARNYGYTF. CDR3 nucleotides: TGTGCCAGCAGCTTAGCCAGAAACTATGGCTACACCTTC.

The chain joins TRBV27 to TRBJ1-4, with D perhaps TRBD1 (5 bases). The CDR3 spans 14 residues. Trimming cost V 3 bases and J 8 bases, with 13 bases left between them. CDR1 MNHEY and CDR2 SMNVEV come from the germline V gene (reference sequence). CDR3 region: CASSLKGVPEKLFF. CDR3 sequence (DNA): TGTGCCAGCAGTTTGAAAGGGGTTCCGGAAAAACTGTTTTTT.

The V call is TRBV13, the J call TRBJ2-1, with D possibly matching TRBD1 (6 bases). Germline CDR1 and CDR2: PRHDT and FYEKMQ (reference sequence). Trimming left V 3 bases short and J 2 bases short, with 14 bases between. This CDR3 has 16 amino acids. The CDR3 spells CASSFRAGEPYNEQFF. As DNA, the CDR3 is TGTGCCAGCAGCTTTCGGGCAGGGGAGCCCTACAATGAGCAGTTCTTC. Looking up the rest from reference TRBV13 and TRBJ2-1 gives the full variable domain: AAGVIQSPRHLIKEKRETATLKCYPIPRHDTVYWYQQGPGQDPQFLISFYEKMQSDKGSIPDRFSAQQFSDYHSELNMSSLELGDSALYFCASSFRAGEPYNEQFFGPGTRLTVL.

CDR3 DNA sequence: TGTGCCAGCAGTTCCCAGGGAATGGGGGGCTACACCTTC. Protein sequence: CASSSQGMGGYTF. J is TRBJ1-2 and V is TRBV27; D may be TRBD1 (5 bases). Germline V gene sequence: CDR1 MNHEY, CDR2 SMNVEV (reference sequence). The CDR3 contains 13 residues. The V gene lost 4 bases and the J gene lost 8 bases, with 14 bases spanning the gap.

The chain recombines TRBV5-5 with TRBJ1-1, with TRBD1 identical over 8 bases. The CDR3 contains 14 residues. Trimming cost V 2 bases and J 11 bases; bases outside gene matches: 11. The V gene's germline CDR1 is SGHKS and CDR2 YYEKEE (reference sequence). This chain's CDR3 is CASSLGQGTSNAFF. The CDR3 nucleotides are TGTGCCAGCAGCTTAGGACAGGGTACATCTAATGCTTTCTTT.

The V gene is TRBV11-3, the J gene TRBJ2-1, with 11 bases lining up with TRBD2. Trimming removed 5 bases from V and 9 bases from J; junction bases left unmatched: 9. Germline values: CDR1 SGHNT, CDR2 YENEEA. The CDR3 contains 15 residues. CDR3 amino acids: CASSPLAGGRGEQFF. The CDR3 DNA sequence: TGTGCCAGCAGCCCTTTAGCGGGAGGGAGGGGTGAGCAGTTCTTC.

The J gene is TRBJ2-6, the V gene TRBV7-2; the D gene is possibly TRBD1 (6 bases). V shed 5 bases and J shed 1 base, with 18 bases lying between them. The CDR3 extends over 18 amino acids. Germline V lookup: CDR1 SGHTA, CDR2 FQGNSA. CDR3 in DNA: TGTGCCAGCAGCCCCGAACAGGGTCCCAGTTCTGGGGCCAACGTCCTGACTTTC. It yields the protein CASSPEQGPSSGANVLTF.

The chain employs TRBV2 and TRBJ1-5, with TRBD1 identical over 8 bases. Germline V gene lookup returns CDR1 SNHLY and CDR2 FYNNEI. Unmatched junction bases numbered 3, after V lost 4 bases and J lost 1 base. The CDR3 loop spans 15 amino acids. As DNA, the CDR3 is TGTGCCAGCAGTGGGACAGGGATAAGCAATCAGCCCCAGCATTTT. Translated, it gives CASSGTGISNQPQHF.

The V call is TRBV11-2, the J call TRBJ1-1, with D maybe TRBD1 (5 bases). V was cut by 5 bases and J by 0 bases, with 10 bases left in between. The germline V gene has CDR1 SGHAT and CDR2 FQNNGV. This CDR3 spans 14 amino acids. The CDR3 loop reads CASSPAGLNTEAFF. In DNA form, the CDR3 reads TGTGCCAGCAGCCCGGCGGGGCTGAACACTGAAGCTTTCTTT.

The V gene is TRBV6-5, the J gene TRBJ2-3; TRBD1 matches at 10 bases. Unmatched junction bases numbered 5, after V lost 6 bases and J lost 2 bases. Germline CDR1 is MNHEY and CDR2 is SVGAGI. The CDR3 spans 15 residues. CDR3 in amino acids: CASRKTGGYTDTQYF. DNA of the CDR3: TGTGCCAGCAGGAAGACAGGGGGCTACACAGATACGCAGTATTTT.

J is TRBJ2-1 and V is TRBV27, with TRBD2 matching over 11 bases. The CDR3 is 16 amino acids. V shed 0 bases and J 6 bases; nucleotides not matched to a gene: 4. The V gene's germline CDR1 is MNHEY and CDR2 SMNVEV (reference sequence). The CDR3 DNA reads TGTGCCAGCAGTTTATCGACTAGCGGGGTATTCAATGAGCAGTTCTTC. Translated: CASSLSTSGVFNEQFF.

This clone appeared once. This rearrangement joins TRBV4-2 to TRBJ2-7; maybe TRBD2 (6 bases). The CDR3 runs 15 residues. Trimming stripped 3 bases from V and 3 bases from J, with 15 bases between. The V gene's germline CDR1 is LGHNA and CDR2 YNFKEQ. As DNA, the CDR3 is TGTGCCAGCAGCCACCGCTTTCCCGGGAGCTACGAGCAGTACTTC. Translation gives CASSHRFPGSYEQYF.

The chain carries TRBV2 and TRBJ2-3; the D gene is possibly TRBD1 (6 bases). Germline CDR1 reads SNHLY; CDR2 reads FYNNEI. The CDR3 length is 14 residues. Trimming took 2 bases from V and 4 from J, leaving 10 bases between them. CDR3 in amino acids: CASSEYRVSDTQYF. The CDR3 nucleotides are TGTGCCAGCAGTGAATACAGGGTGTCAGATACGCAGTATTTT.

V is TRBV6-2 or TRBV6-3 and J is TRBJ1-1, with TRBD1 matching 8 bases. Losses at the gene ends were 5 bases for V and 4 bases for J; bases not matched to a gene: 3. In germline, CDR1 is MNHEY, CDR2 SVGEGT. CDR3 length: 13 residues. CDR3 coding DNA: TGTGCCAGCAGTACTACAGGGGGCACTGAAGCTTTCTTT. Translated, it gives CASSTTGGTEAFF.

The J gene is TRBJ2-3, the V gene TRBV10-3, with 9 nucleotides matching TRBD1. The V and J ends lost 3 bases and 5 bases, in that order; junction bases with no gene match: 15. This CDR3 has 18 residues. Looked up from germline, CDR1 is ENHRY and CDR2 is SYGVKD. CDR3 nucleotides: TGTGCCATCAGTGACTCCTCATCCGGGACAGGGCGTGTAGATACGCAGTATTTT. Its translation is CAISDSSSGTGRVDTQYF.

The rearrangement uses TRBV13 and TRBJ2-5, with D possibly being TRBD2 (6 bases). Trimming cost V 5 bases and J 4 bases, with 17 bases left between them. Germline V gives CDR1 PRHDT, CDR2 FYEKMQ (reference sequence). This CDR3 has 15 amino acids. As DNA, the CDR3 is TGTGCCAGCAGCCCCCGGGGAGGAGAGGGAGAGACCCAGTACTTC. Translated: CASSPRGGEGETQYF.

This clone was detected once. The V call is TRBV6-4, the J call TRBJ2-1; 8 bases align to TRBD2. Germline V gene lookup returns CDR1 MRHNA and CDR2 SNTAGT. The CDR3 runs 16 residues. V lost 5 bases and J lost 8; bases outside the gene matches: 14. The CDR3, as DNA: TGTGCCAGCAGTCGACGGCGGGGGGTAATTCAAGATGAGCAGTTCTTC. Translation gives CASSRRRGVIQDEQFF.

The chain combines TRBV7-2 with TRBJ2-5; 7 nucleotides line up with TRBD2. Germline CDR1 SGHTA, CDR2 FQGNSA. V trimming: 8 bases; J trimming: 5 bases; junction bases outside the gene matches: 11. The CDR3 extends over 14 amino acids. CDR3 nucleotide sequence: TGTGCCAGCGGCGGGAGTCGGGTAGGGGAGACCCAGTACTTC. Translation: CASGGSRVGETQYF.